This TCR beta chain appears in the sequencing data of a study of T cells in Graves' hyperthyroidism and ophthalmopathy. Study-wide points: Most thyroid clonotypes expanded above 0.001 were also detected in blood.

CDR3 length equals 15 residues. The ends were cut back, 3 bases at V and 4 bases at J, with 13 bases in the middle. Germline V CDR1 and CDR2: MGHRA, YSYEKL. Authors of the study amplified TCR beta CDR3 regions from RNA transcripts. The HTBI set primed first-round TCR CDR3 RT-PCR. TCRdb re-called the multiplex PCR reads through MiXCR, storing one row per CDR3 protein. The data show over 450,000 distinct CDR3 sequences, under 20% seen once. Points on this clonotype: What it recognizes is unknown.

Uncontrolled infection, other autoimmune disease, pregnancy or lactation excluded patients. It was 8 to 10 ml of fresh peripheral blood that supplied the PBMCs. This chain links TRBV4-1 with TRBJ2-1; possibly TRBD1 for D (5 bases). The sequencing input was blood. The TCR originated in a woman between 18 and 29 years old with Graves' ophthalmopathy. As DNA, the CDR3 is TGCGCCAGCAGCCAGGAGACAGAACTATACAATGAGCAGTTCTTC. Translated, it gives CASSQETELYNEQFF.